This TCR beta chain emerged from a study of metastatic and nonmetastatic thyroid tumors. The wider study: Patients with malignant and benign thyroid disease provided blood and tumor or nodule tissue, whose repertoires were compared. Study-level results: In both blood and tumor samples, TCR beta diversity was reported significantly higher for malignant than benign nodules.

This clone was recorded at least ten times. Its antigen is currently unknown. Patients were all untreated before their thyroid surgery. Germline V CDR1 and CDR2: MDHEN, SYDVKM. The CDR3 sequence is 13 residues long. Trimming shortened V by 10 bases and J by 0 bases, and 12 bases separated the two germline ends. How the authors handled the data: A classifier of distant metastasis in papillary thyroid cancer was built from CDR3 differences (across clinicopathological groups). TCRdb re-called the PCR reads with MiXCR. TCRdb, rather than the study authors, made the V and J calls. The data contain roughly 57,000 clones, 20% of them singletons.

What was sequenced was blood. The source of this sequence is a female donor with papillary thyroid cancer or a benign thyroid nodule (not recorded which). Some clones in this sample may be carry-over from other donors' samples. The V call is TRBV28, the J call TRBJ1-1; D is ambiguous. The CDR3 coding sequence is TGTGCCAATTCAAGAGACATGAACACTGAAGCTTTCTTT. It translates to CANSRDMNTEAFF.